The 24 T cell receptor beta chains in this list originate from one sample, sequenced in a study of T-cell reconstitution after alpha-beta-depleted transplantation in children. It was with unique molecular identifiers that the TCRbeta library was prepared. TCRdb re-called the PCR reads through MiXCR, storing one row per CDR3 protein. This table has 600,000 to 700,000 distinct CDR3 sequences, 15% to 20% appearing once. The specimen was PBMCs from the stem cell graft donor, collected from the stem cell graft. The receptors shown here come from a human donor who donated a stem cell graft to a child with acute myeloid leukemia.

This clonotype was detected many times. This chain uses TRBV7-2 with TRBJ1-2, with a possible D match to TRBD1 (6 bases). This CDR3 has 14 residues. CDR1 is SGHTA, CDR2 FQGNSA, per germline. V was clipped by 5 bases and J by 4 bases, with 14 bases between them. The CDR3 protein is CASSEGRDTYGYTF. The CDR3 coding sequence is TGTGCCAGCAGCGAGGGGCGGGACACCTATGGCTACACCTTC.

This clonotype turned up a few times. The chain couples TRBV6-2 or TRBV6-3 to TRBJ2-1, with 11 bases matching TRBD1. Germline V gene sequence: CDR1 MNHEY, CDR2 SVGEGT. The CDR3 is 16 residues long. V was pared by 2 bases and J by 7 bases, with 7 bases of the junction left unmatched. In DNA, the CDR3 is TGTGCCAGCAGTTACCTCGATTGGGACAGGGGGAATGAGCAGTTCTTC. Its translation is CASSYLDWDRGNEQFF.

Details on this clonotype: Sequence at one end of the junction differs from germline and may be a read error. The rearrangement uses TRBV20-1 and TRBJ2-3; 7 bases line up with TRBD1. The CDR3 loop spans 17 amino acids. Germline V lookup: CDR1 DFQATT, CDR2 SNEGSKA (reference sequence). The DNA for the CDR3 is TGCTGTGCTAGAGCGGTGGGACAGCGACCCTCCACAGATACGCAGTATTTT. Translated, it gives CCARAVGQRPSTDTQYF.

The chain uses TRBV20-1 and TRBJ1-3, with 7 bases fitting TRBD1. This CDR3 is 14 amino acids long. In germline, CDR1 is DFQATT, CDR2 SNEGSKA (reference sequence). The J segment lost 4 bases and the V segment lost 2 bases, leaving 5 bases of the junction unmatched. The CDR3 sequence: CSARKRGLGNTIYF. DNA for the CDR3: TGCAGTGCTAGAAAGAGGGGGCTCGGAAACACCATATATTTT.

This clonotype showed up many times. The chain combines TRBV20-1 with TRBJ2-4; 12 nucleotides align to TRBD2. The CDR3 has 17 residues. Germline lookup yields CDR1 DFQATT and CDR2 SNEGSKA (reference sequence). Trimming at V came to 0 bases and at J to 9 bases, leaving 12 bases not matched to a gene. Here the CDR3 DNA reads TGCAGTGCTAGAGATCTCCTAGCGGGGGGGCCCGGCGGCATTCAGTACTTC. As protein: CSARDLLAGGPGGIQYF.

The chain's CDR3 is CASNPAGGNEQFF. The CDR3 DNA sequence: TGTGCCAGCAATCCAGCGGGGGGCAATGAGCAGTTCTTC. The V gene is TRBV6-2 or TRBV6-3, the J gene TRBJ2-1, with 9 bases aligning to TRBD2. Germline CDR1 MNHEY, CDR2 SVGEGT. This CDR3 spans 13 amino acids. V shed 7 bases, J shed 6 bases, and the junction held 4 bases outside the gene matches.

This clonotype was detected many times. CDR3 region: CASKRQGSNSPLHF. The CDR3 DNA reads TGTGCCAGCAAGCGACAGGGTTCTAATTCACCCCTCCACTTT. The chain links TRBV12-3 or TRBV12-4 to TRBJ1-6; 7 nucleotides line up with TRBD1. V shed 7 bases, J shed 6 bases, and the junction held 6 bases outside the gene matches. This CDR3 is 14 amino acids long.

The sample holds many counts of this clonotype. V gene TRBV7-8 combines with J gene TRBJ2-7; 8 bases match TRBD2. The germline gives CDR1 SGHVS, CDR2 FQNEAQ. This CDR3 region has 14 residues. The junction had 3 bases not matched to a gene; V was cut back by 3 bases and J by 2 bases. The CDR3 coding sequence is TGTGCCAGCAGCTTGGAGCGGGGGACCTACGAGCAGTACTTC. Protein: CASSLERGTYEQYF.

This clonotype was seen ten or more times. The CDR3 DNA is TGCAGTGCTAGAGTATCAGAGACCCAGTACTTC. The encoded protein is CSARVSETQYF. The chain recombines TRBV20-1 with TRBJ2-5; D is unresolved. In germline, CDR1 is DFQATT, CDR2 SNEGSKA (reference sequence). The CDR3 covers 11 residues. V was trimmed by 1 base and J by 4 bases, leaving 4 bases between them.

Ten or more counts support this clonotype. The V call is TRBV20-1, the J call TRBJ2-1, with D perhaps given as TRBD1 or TRBD2 (6 bases each). CDR3 size: 14 residues. Germline values: CDR1 DFQATT, CDR2 SNEGSKA (reference sequence). Trimming shortened V by 3 bases and J by 4 bases, and 13 bases separated the two germline ends. CDR3 nucleotide sequence: TGCAGTGCTAGGTCCGGGGGCCAATACAATGAGCAGTTCTTC. Amino acid sequence: CSARSGGQYNEQFF.

The V call is TRBV4-2, the J call TRBJ1-1; 7 bases align to TRBD1. The CDR3 has 14 amino acids. V gave up 5 bases and J gave up 8 bases; unmatched junction bases: 11. In germline, CDR1 is LGHNA, CDR2 YNFKEQ. The CDR3 protein is CASSEGQGRGEAFF. The CDR3 region has the DNA TGTGCCAGCAGCGAAGGTCAGGGCAGGGGGGAAGCTTTCTTT.

This clonotype was picked up many times. This chain joins TRBV20-1 and TRBJ1-2, with TRBD1 matching over 8 bases. CDR1 is DFQATT, CDR2 SNEGSKA, per germline (reference sequence). Trimming took 3 bases from V and 4 from J; bases not matched to a gene: 7. CDR3 size: 14 residues. CDR3 region: CSARPPGGRYGYTF. CDR3 nucleotide sequence: TGCAGTGCTAGGCCTCCAGGGGGCCGCTATGGCTACACCTTC.

At least ten counts were recorded for this clonotype. The chain has TRBV29-1 and TRBJ2-2; D is ambiguous. Trimming removed 3 bases at V and 1 base at J, with 3 bases between. This CDR3 region has 12 residues. Germline CDR1 and CDR2: SQVTM and ANQGSEA. The CDR3 region is CSVDRNTGELFF. CDR3 bases: TGCAGCGTTGATCGGAACACCGGGGAGCTGTTTTTT.

The chain employs TRBV30 and TRBJ1-2, with D uncertain. CDR3 size: 13 residues. CDR1 GTSNPN and CDR2 SVGIG come from the germline V gene (reference sequence). The V end lost 0 bases, the J end lost 8 bases, and 13 bases lay between the germline ends. In nucleotides, the CDR3 is TGTGCCTGGAGTGTCGAGGCACTAGGAGGCTACACCTTC. As protein: CAWSVEALGGYTF.

This clonotype was observed a few times. J is TRBJ2-3 and V is TRBV28; tentatively, D is TRBD1 (5 bases). CDR1 is MDHEN, CDR2 SYDVKM, per germline. This CDR3 has 16 residues. Trimming pared 5 bases from V and 2 bases from J, leaving 17 bases between. The CDR3 protein is CASSAERTSYTDTQYF. Written as DNA, the CDR3 is TGTGCCAGCAGTGCGGAGAGGACAAGCTACACAGATACGCAGTATTTT. The whole variable domain, filled in from reference TRBV28 and TRBJ2-3, reads DVKVTQSSRYLVKRTGEKVFLECVQDMDHENMFWYRQDPGLGLRLIYFSYDVKMKEKGDIPEGYSVSREKKERFSLILESASTNQTSMYLCASSAERTSYTDTQYFGPGTRLTVL.

V usage is TRBV6-5 and J usage is TRBJ1-2, with D tentatively TRBD1 (5 bases). From germline, CDR1 is MNHEY and CDR2 SVGAGI. The CDR3 covers 15 residues. Trimming removed 0 bases at V and 3 bases at J, with 11 bases between. CDR3 protein: CASSYSISGHYGYTF. The CDR3 DNA reads TGTGCCAGCAGTTACTCGATTTCGGGGCACTATGGCTACACCTTC.

This clonotype has a count of ten or more. V and J are TRBV20-1 and TRBJ2-3, with D tentatively TRBD1 or TRBD2 (6 bases each). The CDR3 consists of 13 residues. The germline V gene encodes CDR1 DFQATT and CDR2 SNEGSKA (reference sequence). V lost 8 bases and J 1 base, leaving 13 bases between the germline ends. CDR3 protein: CSTPGARTDTQYF. CDR3 DNA: TGCAGTACCCCGGGGGCCCGCACAGATACGCAGTATTTT.

A few counts support this clonotype. The chain couples TRBV29-1 to TRBJ2-2; D may be TRBD1 (5 bases). The CDR3 runs 15 residues. V was pared by 5 bases and J by 2 bases, with 15 bases between. Germline lookup yields CDR1 SQVTM and CDR2 ANQGSEA. The CDR3 nucleotides read TGCAGCGTTTGGTCTAGGGGTCGTAACACCGGGGAGCTGTTTTTT. Protein product: CSVWSRGRNTGELFF.

In this sample, this clonotype turned up a few times. The chain recombines TRBV12-3 or TRBV12-4 with TRBJ2-4, with D possibly matching TRBD1 (5 bases). V was clipped by 5 bases and J by 2 bases, with 10 bases between them. The length of the CDR3 is 14 residues. The CDR3 loop reads CASSLRESKNIQYF. The CDR3 DNA sequence: TGTGCCAGCAGTCTCAGGGAATCCAAAAACATTCAGTACTTC.

This chain uses TRBV5-1 with TRBJ1-2; possibly TRBD1 for D (6 bases). The V end lost 4 bases, the J end lost 4 bases, and 8 bases lay between the germline ends. This CDR3 has 12 residues. CDR1 is SGHRS and CDR2 is YFSETQ in the germline V gene. The CDR3 DNA follows: TGCGCCAGCAGCGTGGACAGCTATGGCTACACCTTC. Encoded protein: CASSVDSYGYTF.

This clonotype was counted many times. This chain joins TRBV5-1 and TRBJ2-3, with TRBD2 matching over 8 bases. Germline V gene lookup returns CDR1 SGHRS and CDR2 YFSETQ. This CDR3 is 16 amino acids long. V dropped 1 base and J dropped 5; count of bases not matched to a gene: 9. CDR3 protein: CASSLISDLAGDTQYF. The CDR3 region has the DNA TGCGCCAGCAGCTTGATCTCGGACCTAGCGGGAGATACGCAGTATTTT.

The chain carries TRBV4-1 and TRBJ1-4; D is undetermined. V lost 0 bases to trimming and J lost 13 bases, with 9 bases between them. Germline V gene data show CDR1 as MGHRA and CDR2 as YSYEKL. CDR3 length equals 12 residues. The CDR3 is CASSQDQRILFF. In DNA form, the CDR3 reads TGCGCCAGCAGCCAAGATCAAAGAATACTGTTTTTT.

The chain couples TRBV5-6 to TRBJ2-2, with 7 bases matching TRBD1. There are 15 residues in the CDR3. CDR1 is SGHDT and CDR2 is YYEEEE in the germline V gene. Trimming removed 7 bases from V and 0 bases from J; junction bases left unmatched: 6. The CDR3 nucleotides read TGTGCCAGCGGCCAGGGACAGTCGAACACCGGGGAGCTGTTTTTT. Protein sequence: CASGQGQSNTGELFF.

This clonotype was seen more than once but under ten times. The chain joins TRBV20-1 to TRBJ1-6; 8 bases line up with TRBD1. Germline V gene data show CDR1 as DFQATT and CDR2 as SNEGSKA (reference sequence). The CDR3 covers 17 residues. Germline trimming cut 0 bases from V and 6 bases from J; bases unmatched to any gene: 10. The CDR3, as DNA: TGCAGTGCTAGAGATTCCCCGAACAGGGGGAGTAATTCACCCCTCCACTTT. The encoded protein is CSARDSPNRGSNSPLHF.